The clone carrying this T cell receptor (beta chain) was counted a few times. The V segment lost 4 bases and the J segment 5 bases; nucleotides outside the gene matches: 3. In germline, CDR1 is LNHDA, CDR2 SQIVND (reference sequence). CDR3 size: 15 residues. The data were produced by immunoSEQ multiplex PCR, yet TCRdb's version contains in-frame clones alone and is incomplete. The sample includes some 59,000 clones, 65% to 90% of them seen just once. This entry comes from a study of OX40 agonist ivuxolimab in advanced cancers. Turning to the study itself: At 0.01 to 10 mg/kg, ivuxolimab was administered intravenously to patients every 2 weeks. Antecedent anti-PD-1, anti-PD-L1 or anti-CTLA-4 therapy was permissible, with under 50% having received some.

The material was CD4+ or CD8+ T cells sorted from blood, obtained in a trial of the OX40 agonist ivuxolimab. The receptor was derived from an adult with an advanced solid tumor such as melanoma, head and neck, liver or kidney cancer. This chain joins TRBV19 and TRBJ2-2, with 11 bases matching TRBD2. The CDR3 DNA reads TGTGCCAGTAGTAGGCCTAGCGGGGGGACCGGGGAGCTGTTTTTT. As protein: CASSRPSGGTGELFF.